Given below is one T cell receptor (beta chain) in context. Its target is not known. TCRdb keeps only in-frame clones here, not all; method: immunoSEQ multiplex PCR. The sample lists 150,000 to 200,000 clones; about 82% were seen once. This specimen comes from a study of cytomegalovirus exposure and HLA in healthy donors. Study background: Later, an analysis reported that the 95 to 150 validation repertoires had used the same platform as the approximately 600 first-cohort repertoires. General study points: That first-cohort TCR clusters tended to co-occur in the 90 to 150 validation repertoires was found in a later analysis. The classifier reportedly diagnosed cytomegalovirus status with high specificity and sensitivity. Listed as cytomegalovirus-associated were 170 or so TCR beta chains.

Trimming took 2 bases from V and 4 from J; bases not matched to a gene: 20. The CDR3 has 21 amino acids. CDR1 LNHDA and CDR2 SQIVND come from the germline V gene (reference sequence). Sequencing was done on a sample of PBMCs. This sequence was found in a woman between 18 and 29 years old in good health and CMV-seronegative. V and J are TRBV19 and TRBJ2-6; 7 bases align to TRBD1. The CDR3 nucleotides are TGTGCCAGTAGTATATTATTTGCCTTCGAGACAGGGTCTTCGGGGGCCAACGTCCTGACTTTC. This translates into CASSILFAFETGSSGANVLTF.